The clone carrying this T cell receptor beta chain has more than one count but fewer than ten. Its antigen is as yet unknown. TCRdb called the 5' RACE reads again in MiXCR, with one record for every CDR3 protein. The table has nearly 900,000 distinct CDR3 sequences, around 12% seen once. The entry originates in a study of identical twins. Study findings and constraints: When twins shared out-of-frame alpha sequences, those sequences had excess low generation probability.

All donors were healthy Caucasians. The sample was also reused in another study, on yellow fever vaccine responses in identical twins.

The TCR originated in a woman under 30 in good health. Sample: PBMCs.

CDR3 nucleotide sequence: TGCGCCAGCAGCCAATTCATAGGGACACCCTCCTACGAGCAGTACTTC. Its protein is CASSQFIGTPSYEQYF. The chain combines TRBV4-1 with TRBJ2-7, with D perhaps TRBD1 (6 bases). Germline V gene sequence: CDR1 MGHRA, CDR2 YSYEKL. V was pared by 2 bases and J by 0 bases, with 14 bases between. The CDR3 totals 16 residues.